One T cell receptor beta chain is described in this entry. The sample is drawn from a study of T cell changes during pregnancy in multiple sclerosis. This CDR3 spans 17 amino acids. Trimming left V 0 bases short and J 0 bases short, with 11 bases between. Germline values: CDR1 SEHNR, CDR2 FQNEAQ (reference sequence). The method was immunoSEQ multiplex PCR; TCRdb's version includes in-frame clones alone and lacks a portion of them. The table has almost 40,000 clones, about 90% seen once; the top ten hold 0.55% to 0.7%. The sample was CD4+ T cells from peripheral blood mononuclear cells, taken in the second trimester of pregnancy. The chain joins TRBV7-9 to TRBJ2-2; possible D gene TRBD2, 7 bases. The TCR was taken from a female donor in good health, enrolled as a control in a pregnancy study. CDR3 sequence reads: CASSLAEGGTNTGELFF. In DNA form, the CDR3 reads TGTGCCAGCAGCTTAGCGGAGGGGGGGACGAACACCGGGGAGCTGTTTTTT.